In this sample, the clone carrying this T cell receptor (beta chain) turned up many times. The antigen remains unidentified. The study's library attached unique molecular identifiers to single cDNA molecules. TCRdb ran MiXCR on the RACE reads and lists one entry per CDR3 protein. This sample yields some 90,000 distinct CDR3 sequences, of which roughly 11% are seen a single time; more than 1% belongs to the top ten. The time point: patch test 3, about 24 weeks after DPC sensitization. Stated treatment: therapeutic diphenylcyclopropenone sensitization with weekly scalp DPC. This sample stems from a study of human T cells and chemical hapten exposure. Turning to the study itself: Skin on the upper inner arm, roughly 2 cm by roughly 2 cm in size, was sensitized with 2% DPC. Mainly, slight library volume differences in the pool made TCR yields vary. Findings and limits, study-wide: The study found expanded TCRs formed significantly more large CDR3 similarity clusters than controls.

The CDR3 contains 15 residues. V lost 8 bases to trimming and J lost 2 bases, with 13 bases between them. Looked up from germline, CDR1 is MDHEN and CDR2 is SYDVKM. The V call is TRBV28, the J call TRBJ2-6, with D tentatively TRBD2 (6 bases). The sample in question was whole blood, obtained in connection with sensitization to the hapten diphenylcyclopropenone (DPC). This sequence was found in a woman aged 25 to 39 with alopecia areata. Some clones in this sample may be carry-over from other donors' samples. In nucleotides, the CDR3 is TGTGCCAGCGGAGACGGGGGAGCTGGGGCCAACGTCCTGACTTTC. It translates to CASGDGGAGANVLTF.